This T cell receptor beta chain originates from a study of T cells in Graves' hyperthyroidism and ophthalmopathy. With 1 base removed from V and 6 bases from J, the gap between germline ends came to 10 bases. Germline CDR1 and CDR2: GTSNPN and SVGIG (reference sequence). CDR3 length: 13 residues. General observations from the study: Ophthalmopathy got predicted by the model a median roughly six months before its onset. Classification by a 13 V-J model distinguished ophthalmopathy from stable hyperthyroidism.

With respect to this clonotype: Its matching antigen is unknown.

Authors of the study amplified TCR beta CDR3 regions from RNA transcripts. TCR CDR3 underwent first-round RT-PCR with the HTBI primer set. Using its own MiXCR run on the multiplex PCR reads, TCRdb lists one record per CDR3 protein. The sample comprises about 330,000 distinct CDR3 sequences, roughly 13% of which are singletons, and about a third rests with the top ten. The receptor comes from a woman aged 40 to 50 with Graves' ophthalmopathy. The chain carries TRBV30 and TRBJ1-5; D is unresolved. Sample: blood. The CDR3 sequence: CAWSAGLAQPQHF. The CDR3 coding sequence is TGTGCCTGGAGTGCAGGTTTGGCTCAGCCCCAGCATTTT.